This T cell receptor beta chain was obtained from a study of shared clonotypes between healthy human individuals. Study at large: Per donor, three plates held CD4 naive cells, three held CD4 memory, two held CD8 naive and one held CD8 memory.

Trimming at V came to 7 bases and at J to 5 bases, leaving 8 bases not matched to a gene. There are 15 residues in the CDR3. CDR1 is MNHNS, CDR2 SASEGT, per germline. Each cell subset's genomic DNA was divided evenly among several immunoSEQ plates. Clones were sequenced by immunoSEQ multiplex PCR, and TCRdb holds only the in-frame ones, with some missing. The data show roughly 200,000 clones, about 68% seen once. The material sequenced was memory CD4+ T cells sorted from blood. The subset is: CD45RA-negative fraction. This chain uses TRBV6-1 with TRBJ2-2; 9 nucleotides align to TRBD2. This clonotype originated in a man younger than 45 in good health. The CDR3 nucleotides read TGTGCCAGCACCCATCTTACTAGCGGGACCGGGGAGCTGTTTTTT. This gives the protein CASTHLTSGTGELFF.